Below are 15 T cell receptor beta chains sequenced from a single sample in a study of blood T cell repertoires in COVID-19. Profiling relied on immunoSEQ multiplex PCR, and the TCRdb table lists in-frame clones only, not all of them. This sample has about 150,000 clones, with around 90% found just once. Sequenced sample: PBMCs or T cells enriched from blood (not recorded which). These receptors came from a woman aged 40-49 years who had been exposed to COVID-19.

The rearrangement uses TRBV29-1 and TRBJ2-7; 9 nucleotides align to TRBD2. Per germline, CDR1 SQVTM and CDR2 ANQGSEA. The CDR3 contains 12 residues. Trimming at V came to 3 bases and at J to 6 bases, leaving 3 bases not matched to a gene. The CDR3 bases are TGCAGCGTTGACCTAGCGGGGACCGAGCAGTACTTC. This translates into CSVDLAGTEQYF.

V gene TRBV5-6 combines with J gene TRBJ1-2; 7 bases fit TRBD1. With V trimmed by 3 bases and J by 6 bases, 8 bases remained unmatched. Germline V gives CDR1 SGHDT, CDR2 YYEEEE. The CDR3 runs 14 residues. The DNA of the CDR3 is TGTGCCAGCAGCTCGCAGGGGGATCCCCATGGCTACACCTTC. This translates into CASSSQGDPHGYTF.

The chain couples TRBV18 to TRBJ1-4; 7 bases fit TRBD1. Germline V gives CDR1 KGHSH, CDR2 LQKENI. Trimming removed 3 bases from V and 4 bases from J; junction bases left unmatched: 5. The CDR3 loop spans 15 amino acids. The CDR3 region is CASSPLDRINEKLFF. As DNA, the CDR3 is TGTGCCAGCTCACCTCTGGACAGGATTAATGAAAAACTGTTTTTT.

The rearrangement joins TRBV4-1 to TRBJ1-2; 8 bases line up with TRBD1. The CDR3 covers 17 residues. Trimming cost V 1 base and J 1 base; bases outside gene matches: 8. The V gene's germline CDR1 is MGHRA and CDR2 YSYEKL. CDR3 sequence: CASSQGAQGAFNYGYTF. Here the CDR3 DNA reads TGCGCCAGCAGCCAAGGGGCCCAGGGGGCCTTTAACTATGGCTACACCTTC.

This clone was detected only a few times. The chain employs TRBV7-9 and TRBJ2-5; 9 nucleotides match TRBD1. CDR3 length: 14 amino acids. Trimming at V came to 5 bases and at J to 5 bases, leaving 6 bases not matched to a gene. From germline, CDR1 is SEHNR and CDR2 FQNEAQ (reference sequence). CDR3 in DNA: TGTGCCAGCAGCACGGACAGGGGAGGCGAGACCCAGTACTTC. Translated: CASSTDRGGETQYF.

The genes are TRBV6-2 or TRBV6-3 and TRBJ2-1; 8 bases are a match to TRBD1. The ends lost 4 bases at V and 2 bases at J; junction bases unmatched: 7. Germline assignment: CDR1 MNHEY and CDR2 SVGEGT. The CDR3 is 16 residues long. The CDR3 is CASSSPWGQAYNEQFF. In DNA form, the CDR3 reads TGTGCCAGCAGTTCCCCATGGGGACAGGCCTACAATGAGCAGTTCTTC.

The chain combines TRBV13 with TRBJ2-3, with D perhaps TRBD2 (7 bases). Germline V gives CDR1 PRHDT, CDR2 FYEKMQ (reference sequence). V was pared by 8 bases and J by 1 base, with 22 bases between. The CDR3 consists of 17 residues. The CDR3 reads CASSPSFGGGGTDTQYF. CDR3 bases: TGTGCCAGCTCTCCGAGCTTCGGCGGGGGCGGCACAGATACGCAGTATTTT.

The chain employs TRBV19 and TRBJ1-5; 7 positions match TRBD1. This CDR3 has 18 residues. Unmatched junction bases numbered 14, after V lost 3 bases and J lost 3 bases. Germline values: CDR1 LNHDA, CDR2 SQIVND (reference sequence). CDR3: CASSMYEGAGGVNQPQHF. CDR3 in DNA: TGTGCCAGTAGTATGTATGAGGGGGCGGGAGGGGTCAATCAGCCCCAGCATTTT.

This clone came up a few times. This chain links TRBV9 with TRBJ2-7; 7 positions match TRBD1. This CDR3 has 14 amino acids. V trimming: 0 bases; J trimming: 3 bases; junction bases outside the gene matches: 3. Per germline, CDR1 SGDLS and CDR2 YYNGEE. CDR3 nucleotides: TGTGCCAGCAGCGTAGGCAACAGGGGCTACGAGCAGTACTTC. Translating it yields CASSVGNRGYEQYF.

This chain links TRBV3-1 (or the pseudogene TRBV3-2) with TRBJ2-1; 11 positions agree with TRBD2. The ends lost 4 bases at V and 8 bases at J; junction bases unmatched: 10. CDR3 length: 16 residues. Germline V gives CDR1 LGHDT, CDR2 YNNKEL (reference sequence). This chain's CDR3 is CASSPNSGRGVDEQFF. The CDR3 DNA reads as TGTGCCAGCAGCCCCAATAGCGGGAGGGGGGTCGATGAGCAGTTCTTC.

This sequence joins TRBV3-1 (or the pseudogene TRBV3-2) and TRBJ2-2; TRBD2 matches at 7 bases. Germline loops: CDR1 LGHDT, CDR2 YNNKEL (reference sequence). V lost 7 bases and J lost 2; bases outside the gene matches: 13. This CDR3 spans 17 amino acids. The CDR3 region is CASTPVVGGGNTGELFF. CDR3 nucleotides: TGTGCCAGCACCCCAGTCGTGGGGGGGGGAAACACCGGGGAGCTGTTTTTT.

The J gene is TRBJ2-1, the V gene TRBV23-1; D might be TRBD1 (6 bases). Being an ORF, TRBV23-1 has a function that is uncertain. V was cut by 0 bases and J by 0 bases, with 9 bases left in between. CDR3 length: 16 residues. This CDR3 is CASSQSRQASYNEQFF. As DNA, the CDR3 is TGCGCCAGCAGTCAATCCCGACAGGCCTCCTACAATGAGCAGTTCTTC.

This chain uses TRBV28 with TRBJ1-1; TRBD1 matches 7 bases. This CDR3 is 17 amino acids long. Unmatched junction bases numbered 14, after V lost 7 bases and J lost 0 bases. The germline CDR1 and CDR2 sequences are MDHEN and SYDVKM. The CDR3 reads CASKTLGQVRMNTEAFF. The DNA for the CDR3 is TGTGCCAGCAAGACCCTAGGACAGGTGAGGATGAACACTGAAGCTTTCTTT. The complete variable domain, with remaining parts taken from reference TRBV28 and TRBJ1-1, reads DVKVTQSSRYLVKRTGEKVFLECVQDMDHENMFWYRQDPGLGLRLIYFSYDVKMKEKGDIPEGYSVSREKKERFSLILESASTNQTSMYLCASKTLGQVRMNTEAFFGQGTRLTVV.

The chain carries TRBV7-2 and TRBJ2-2; D unclear. Trimming took 0 bases from V and 4 from J, leaving 9 bases between them. Germline values: CDR1 SGHTA, CDR2 FQGNSA. The CDR3 covers 15 residues. The CDR3 nucleotides are TGTGCCAGCAGCTTAGCCGCACTCACCACCGGGGAGCTGTTTTTT. Translated: CASSLAALTTGELFF.

The chain carries TRBV6-2 or TRBV6-3 and TRBJ2-1, with TRBD2 matching over 9 bases. With V trimmed by 6 bases and J by 8 bases, 17 bases remained unmatched. CDR1 is MNHEY, CDR2 SVGEGT, per germline. CDR3 size: 17 residues. The CDR3: CASSTTGASGMEDEQFF. The CDR3 coding sequence is TGTGCCAGCAGCACTACGGGGGCTAGCGGGATGGAAGATGAGCAGTTCTTC.